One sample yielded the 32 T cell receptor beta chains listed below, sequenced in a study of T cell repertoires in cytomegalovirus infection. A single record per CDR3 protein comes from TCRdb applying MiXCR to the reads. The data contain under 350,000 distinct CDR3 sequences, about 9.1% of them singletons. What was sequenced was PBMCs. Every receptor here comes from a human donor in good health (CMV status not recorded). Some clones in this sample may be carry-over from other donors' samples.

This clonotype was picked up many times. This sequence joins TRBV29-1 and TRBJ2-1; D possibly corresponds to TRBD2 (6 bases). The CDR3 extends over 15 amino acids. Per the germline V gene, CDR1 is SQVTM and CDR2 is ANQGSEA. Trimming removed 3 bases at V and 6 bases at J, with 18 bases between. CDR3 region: CSVDSGSPEINEQFF. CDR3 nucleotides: TGCAGCGTTGATAGCGGATCTCCAGAGATCAATGAGCAGTTCTTC.

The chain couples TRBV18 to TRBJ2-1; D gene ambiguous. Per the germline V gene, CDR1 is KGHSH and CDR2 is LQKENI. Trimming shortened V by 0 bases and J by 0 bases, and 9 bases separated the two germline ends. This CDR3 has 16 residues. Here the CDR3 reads CASSPPGSSSYNEQFF. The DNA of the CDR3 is TGTGCCAGCTCACCACCGGGATCGAGCTCCTACAATGAGCAGTTCTTC.

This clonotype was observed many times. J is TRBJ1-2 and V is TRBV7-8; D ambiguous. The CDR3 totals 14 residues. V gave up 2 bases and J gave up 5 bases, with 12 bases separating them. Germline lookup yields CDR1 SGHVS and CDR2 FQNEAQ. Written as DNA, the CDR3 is TGTGCCAGCAGCTTAAGGGAACAGACATATGGCTACACCTTC. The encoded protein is CASSLREQTYGYTF. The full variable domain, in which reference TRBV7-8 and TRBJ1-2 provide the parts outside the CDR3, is GAGVSQSPRYKVAKRGQDVALRCDPISGHVSLFWYQQALGQGPEFLTYFQNEAQLDKSGLPSDRFFAERPEGSVSTLKIQRTQQEDSAVYLCASSLREQTYGYTFGSGTRLTVV.

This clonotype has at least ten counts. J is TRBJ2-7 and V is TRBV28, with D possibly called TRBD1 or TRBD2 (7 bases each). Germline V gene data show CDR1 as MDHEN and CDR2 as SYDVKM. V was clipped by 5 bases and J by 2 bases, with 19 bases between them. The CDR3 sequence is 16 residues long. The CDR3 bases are TGTGCCAGCAGTCAGGGGGGGACAGCGAACCCCTACGAGCAGTACGTC. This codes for CASSQGGTANPYEQYV.

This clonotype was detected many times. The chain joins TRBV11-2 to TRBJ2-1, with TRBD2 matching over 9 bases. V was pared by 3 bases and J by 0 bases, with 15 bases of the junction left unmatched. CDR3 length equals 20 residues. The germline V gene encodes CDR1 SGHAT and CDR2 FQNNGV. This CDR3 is CASSFGGGVAGVSSYNEQFF. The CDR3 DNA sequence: TGTGCCAGCAGCTTCGGGGGTGGGGTAGCGGGGGTCTCCTCCTACAATGAGCAGTTCTTC.

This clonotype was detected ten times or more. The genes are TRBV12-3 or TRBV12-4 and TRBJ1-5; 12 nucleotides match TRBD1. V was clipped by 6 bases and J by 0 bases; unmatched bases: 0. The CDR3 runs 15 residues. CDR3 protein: CASRGQGASNQPQHF. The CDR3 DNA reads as TGTGCCAGCAGGGGACAGGGGGCTAGCAATCAGCCCCAGCATTTT.

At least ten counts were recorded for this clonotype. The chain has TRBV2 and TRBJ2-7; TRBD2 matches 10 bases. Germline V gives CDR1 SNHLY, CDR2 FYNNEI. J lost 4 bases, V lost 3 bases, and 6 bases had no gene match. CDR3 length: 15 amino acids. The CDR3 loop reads CASSDPGLAEYEQYF. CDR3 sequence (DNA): TGTGCCAGCAGTGATCCCGGACTAGCGGAGTACGAGCAGTACTTC.

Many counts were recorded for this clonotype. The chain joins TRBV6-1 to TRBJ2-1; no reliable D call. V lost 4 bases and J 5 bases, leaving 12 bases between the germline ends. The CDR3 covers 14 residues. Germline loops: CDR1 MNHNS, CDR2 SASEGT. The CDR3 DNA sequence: TGTGCCAGCAGTGGGGCAGGATTTGACAATGAGCAGTTCTTC. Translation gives CASSGAGFDNEQFF.

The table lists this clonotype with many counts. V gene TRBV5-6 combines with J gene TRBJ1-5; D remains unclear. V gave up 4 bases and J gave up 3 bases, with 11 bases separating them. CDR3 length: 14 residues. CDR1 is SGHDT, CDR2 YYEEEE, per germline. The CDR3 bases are TGTGCCAGCAGCCTTAGACGCTACAATCAGCCCCAGCATTTT. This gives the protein CASSLRRYNQPQHF.

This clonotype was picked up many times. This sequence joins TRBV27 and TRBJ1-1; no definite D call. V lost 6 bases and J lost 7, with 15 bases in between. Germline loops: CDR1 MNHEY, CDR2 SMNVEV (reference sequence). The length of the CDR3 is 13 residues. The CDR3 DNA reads TGTGCCAGCAGCCCACCCTCGCGCAATGAAGCTTTCTTT. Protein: CASSPPSRNEAFF.

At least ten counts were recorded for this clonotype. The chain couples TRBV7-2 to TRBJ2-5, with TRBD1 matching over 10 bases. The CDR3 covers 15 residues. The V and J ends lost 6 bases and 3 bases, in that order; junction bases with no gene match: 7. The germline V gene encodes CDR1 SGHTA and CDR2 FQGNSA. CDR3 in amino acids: CASRAGGQGKETQYF. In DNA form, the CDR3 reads TGTGCCAGCAGGGCGGGGGGACAGGGGAAAGAGACCCAGTACTTC. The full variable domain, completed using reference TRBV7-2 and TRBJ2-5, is GAGVSQSPSNKVTEKGKDVELRCDPISGHTALYWYRQSLGQGLEFLIYFQGNSAPDKSGLPSDRFSAERTGGSVSTLTIQRTQQEDSAVYLCASRAGGQGKETQYFGPGTRLLVL.

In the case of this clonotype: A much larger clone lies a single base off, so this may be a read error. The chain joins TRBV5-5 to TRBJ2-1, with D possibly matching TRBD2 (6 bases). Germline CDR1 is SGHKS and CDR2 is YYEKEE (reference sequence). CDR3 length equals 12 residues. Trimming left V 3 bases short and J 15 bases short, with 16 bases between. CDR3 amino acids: CASSSGLDVTFF. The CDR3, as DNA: TGTGCCAGCAGCTCGGGACTGGATGTTACGTTCTTC.

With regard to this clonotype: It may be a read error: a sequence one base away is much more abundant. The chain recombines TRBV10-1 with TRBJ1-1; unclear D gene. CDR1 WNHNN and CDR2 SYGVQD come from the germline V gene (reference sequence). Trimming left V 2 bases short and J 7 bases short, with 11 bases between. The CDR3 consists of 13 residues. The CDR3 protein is CASSEGQTIEAFF. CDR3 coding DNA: TGCGCCAGCAGTGAGGGGCAAACCATTGAAGCTTTCTTT.

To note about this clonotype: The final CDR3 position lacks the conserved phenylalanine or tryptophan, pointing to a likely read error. CDR3 in DNA: TGCGCCAGCAAACCCTCTACGACAGGGCTGGGCACTGAAGCTTTCTCT. Encoded protein: CASKPSTTGLGTEAFS. The chain has TRBV5-1 and TRBJ1-1; 7 bases match TRBD1. The V and J ends lost 6 bases and 4 bases, in that order; junction bases with no gene match: 15. CDR1 SGHRS and CDR2 YFSETQ come from the germline V gene. The CDR3 is made up of 16 amino acids.

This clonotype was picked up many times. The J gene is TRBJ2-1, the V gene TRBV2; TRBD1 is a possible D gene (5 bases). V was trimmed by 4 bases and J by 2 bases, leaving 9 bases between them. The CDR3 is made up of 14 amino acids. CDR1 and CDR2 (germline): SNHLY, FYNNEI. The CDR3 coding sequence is TGTGCCAGCAGTGTCACAGGAGCCTACAATGAGCAGTTCTTC. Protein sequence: CASSVTGAYNEQFF.

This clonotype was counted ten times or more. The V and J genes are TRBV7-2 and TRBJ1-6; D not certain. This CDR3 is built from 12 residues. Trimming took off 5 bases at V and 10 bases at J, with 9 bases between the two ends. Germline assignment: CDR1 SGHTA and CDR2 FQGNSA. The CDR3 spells CASSDPASPLHF. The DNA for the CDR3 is TGTGCCAGCAGCGATCCTGCGTCACCCCTCCACTTT.

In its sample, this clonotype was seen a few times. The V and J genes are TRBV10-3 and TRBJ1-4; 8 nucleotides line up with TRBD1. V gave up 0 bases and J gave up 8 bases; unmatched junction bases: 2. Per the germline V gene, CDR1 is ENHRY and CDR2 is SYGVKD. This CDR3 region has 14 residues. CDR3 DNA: TGTGCCATCAGTGAGTCGACAGGGGTAGAAAAACTGTTTTTT. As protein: CAISESTGVEKLFF.

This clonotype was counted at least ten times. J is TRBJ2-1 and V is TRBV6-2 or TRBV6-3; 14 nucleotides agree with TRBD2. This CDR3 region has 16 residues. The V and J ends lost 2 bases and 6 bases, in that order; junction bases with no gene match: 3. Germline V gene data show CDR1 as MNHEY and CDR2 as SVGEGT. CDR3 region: CASSYAGTSGGNEQFF. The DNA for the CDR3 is TGTGCCAGCAGTTACGCCGGGACTAGCGGGGGCAATGAGCAGTTCTTC.

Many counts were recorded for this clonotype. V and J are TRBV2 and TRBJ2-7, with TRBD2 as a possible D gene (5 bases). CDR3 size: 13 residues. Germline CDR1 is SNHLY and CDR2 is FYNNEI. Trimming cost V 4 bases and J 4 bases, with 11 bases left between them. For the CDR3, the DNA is TGTGCCAGCAGTGTGAGCGGTCCATACGAGCAGTACTTC. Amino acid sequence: CASSVSGPYEQYF.

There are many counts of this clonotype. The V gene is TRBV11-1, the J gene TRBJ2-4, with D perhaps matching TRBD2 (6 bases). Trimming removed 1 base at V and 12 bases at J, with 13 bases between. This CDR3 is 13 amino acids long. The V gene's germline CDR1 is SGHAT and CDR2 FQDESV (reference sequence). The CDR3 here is CASSLGEAKDQYF. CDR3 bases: TGTGCCAGCAGCTTAGGGGAGGCAAAGGATCAGTACTTC.

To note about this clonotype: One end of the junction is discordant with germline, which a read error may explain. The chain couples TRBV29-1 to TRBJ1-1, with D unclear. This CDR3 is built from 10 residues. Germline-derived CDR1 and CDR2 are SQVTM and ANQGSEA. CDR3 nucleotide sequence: TGCAGCGTGGGGAACGCTGAAGCTTTCTTT. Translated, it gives CSVGNAEAFF.

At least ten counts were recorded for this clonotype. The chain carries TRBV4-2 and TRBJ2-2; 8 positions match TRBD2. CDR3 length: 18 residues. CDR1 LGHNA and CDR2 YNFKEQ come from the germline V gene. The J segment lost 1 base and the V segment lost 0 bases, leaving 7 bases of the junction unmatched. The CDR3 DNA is TGTGCCAGCAGCCAAGACCCCGGGGGGGGGAAGAACACCGGGGAGCTGTTTTTT. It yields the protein CASSQDPGGGKNTGELFF.

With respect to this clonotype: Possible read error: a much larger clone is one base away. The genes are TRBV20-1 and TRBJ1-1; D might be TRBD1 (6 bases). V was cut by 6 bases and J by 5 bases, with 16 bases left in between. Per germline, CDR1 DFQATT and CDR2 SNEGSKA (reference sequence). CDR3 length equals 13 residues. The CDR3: CSALGTPGTEAFF. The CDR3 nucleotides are TGCAGTGCACTCGGGACACCAGGGACTGAAGCTTTCTTT.

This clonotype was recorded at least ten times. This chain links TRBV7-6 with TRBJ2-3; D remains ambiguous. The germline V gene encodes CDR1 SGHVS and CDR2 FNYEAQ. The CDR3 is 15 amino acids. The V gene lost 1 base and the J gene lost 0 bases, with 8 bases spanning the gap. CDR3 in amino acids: CASSLGVVSTDTQYF. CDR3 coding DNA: TGTGCCAGCAGCTTAGGCGTCGTTAGCACAGATACGCAGTATTTT.

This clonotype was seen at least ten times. CDR3 in amino acids: CASSPSQGRRNYGYTF. CDR3 DNA: TGTGCCAGCAGCCCGAGTCAGGGGCGCAGAAACTATGGCTACACCTTC. The V and J genes are TRBV7-8 and TRBJ1-2; D may be TRBD1 (6 bases). Germline loops: CDR1 SGHVS, CDR2 FQNEAQ. Trimming removed 5 bases at V and 2 bases at J, with 18 bases between. CDR3 length: 16 residues. Full variable domain (rest looked up from reference TRBV7-8 and TRBJ1-2): GAGVSQSPRYKVAKRGQDVALRCDPISGHVSLFWYQQALGQGPEFLTYFQNEAQLDKSGLPSDRFFAERPEGSVSTLKIQRTQQEDSAVYLCASSPSQGRRNYGYTFGSGTRLTVV.

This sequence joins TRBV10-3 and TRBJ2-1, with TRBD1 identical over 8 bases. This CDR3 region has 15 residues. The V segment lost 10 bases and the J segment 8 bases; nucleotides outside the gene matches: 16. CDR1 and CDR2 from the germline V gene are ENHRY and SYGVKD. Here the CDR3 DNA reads TGTGCCACTGTACCGGGACAGGTGATGGTGGATGAGCAGTTCTTC. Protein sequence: CATVPGQVMVDEQFF.

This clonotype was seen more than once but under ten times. CDR3 in DNA: TGCGCCAGCAGCCAGGACGGAGATGGCTACACCTTC. Amino acids: CASSQDGDGYTF. The chain has TRBV5-1 and TRBJ1-2; D call uncertain. CDR3 length equals 12 residues. Germline V lookup: CDR1 SGHRS, CDR2 YFSETQ. The V and J ends lost 4 bases and 6 bases respectively, with 10 bases between them.

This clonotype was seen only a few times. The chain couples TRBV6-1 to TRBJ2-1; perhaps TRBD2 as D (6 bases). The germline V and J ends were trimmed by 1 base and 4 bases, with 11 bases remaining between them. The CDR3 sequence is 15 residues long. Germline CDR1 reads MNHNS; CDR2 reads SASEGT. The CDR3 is CASSEELAEYNEQFF. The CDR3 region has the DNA TGTGCCAGCAGTGAAGAGTTAGCGGAATACAATGAGCAGTTCTTC.

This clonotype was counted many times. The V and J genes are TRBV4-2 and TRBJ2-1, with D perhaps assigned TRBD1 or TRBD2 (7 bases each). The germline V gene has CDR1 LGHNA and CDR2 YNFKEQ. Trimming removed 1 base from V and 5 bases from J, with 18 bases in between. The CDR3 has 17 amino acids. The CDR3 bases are TGTGCCAGCAGCCAAGCTCCCCAGGGGGGGGCCAACAATGAGCAGTTCTTC. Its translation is CASSQAPQGGANNEQFF.

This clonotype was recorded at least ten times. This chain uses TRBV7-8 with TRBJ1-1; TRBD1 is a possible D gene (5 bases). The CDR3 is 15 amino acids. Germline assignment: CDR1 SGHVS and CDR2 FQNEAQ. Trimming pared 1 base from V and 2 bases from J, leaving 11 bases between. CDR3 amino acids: CASSLDMGQNTEAFF. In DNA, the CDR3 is TGTGCCAGCAGCTTAGATATGGGGCAAAACACTGAAGCTTTCTTT.

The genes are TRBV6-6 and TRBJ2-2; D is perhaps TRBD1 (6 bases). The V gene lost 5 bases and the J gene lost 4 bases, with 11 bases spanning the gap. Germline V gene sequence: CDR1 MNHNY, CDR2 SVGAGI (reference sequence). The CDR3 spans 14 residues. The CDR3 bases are TGTGCCAGCAGTCAACAGGGTTTCACCGGGGAGCTGTTTTTT. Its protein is CASSQQGFTGELFF.

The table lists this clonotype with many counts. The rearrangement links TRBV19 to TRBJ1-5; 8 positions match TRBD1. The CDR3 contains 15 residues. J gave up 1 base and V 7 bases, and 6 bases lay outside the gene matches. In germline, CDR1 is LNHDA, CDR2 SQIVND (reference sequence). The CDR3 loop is CASKPTGVSNQPQHF. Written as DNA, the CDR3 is TGTGCCAGTAAACCGACAGGGGTGAGCAATCAGCCCCAGCATTTT. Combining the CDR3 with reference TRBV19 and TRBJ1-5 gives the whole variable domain DGGITQSPKYLFRKEGQNVTLSCEQNLNHDAMYWYRQDPGQGLRLIYYSQIVNDFQKGDIAEGYSVSREKKESFPLTVTSAQKNPTAFYLCASKPTGVSNQPQHFGDGTRLSIL.